The rows below give T cell receptor beta chains drawn from one sample of a study of OX40 agonist ivuxolimab in advanced cancers. This table comes from immunoSEQ multiplex PCR, and its TCRdb copy is limited to in-frame clones, with some not included. The table includes 19,000 or so clones, about 83% detected once. The specimen comprised CD4+ or CD8+ T cells sorted from blood, sampled in a trial of the OX40 agonist ivuxolimab. These receptors were taken from an adult with an advanced solid tumor such as melanoma, head and neck, liver or kidney cancer. CDR3s include the opening cysteine and the closing phenylalanine or tryptophan. A D gene is named only where the DNA matches it firmly. A row's size may be missing; if present it is once, few, many or a size class.

cdr3_nt | cdr3_aa | clone_size | j_call | v_call | d_call
TGTGCCAGCATTCCTTCCAGGGGGACTGGAAACACCATATATTTT | CASIPSRGTGNTIYF | few | TRBJ1-3 | TRBV7-2 | TRBD1
TGCGCCAGCAGCCCTGGGACAGGGAGCGGGAGAGGATACGAGCAGTACTTC | CASSPGTGSGRGYEQYF | - | TRBJ2-7 | TRBV5-1 | -
TGTGCCAGCAGCTTGGCCTTAACAGGGAGTTCTCACGAGCAGTACTTC | CASSLALTGSSHEQYF | - | TRBJ2-7 | TRBV5-6 | -
TGTGCCAGCAGCCCGACCCCTCAGGGCAATCAGCCCCAGCATTTT | CASSPTPQGNQPQHF | - | TRBJ1-5 | TRBV27 | -
TGTGCCAGCAGTGACGCAAGGGTCACATCGAACACCGGGGAGCTGTTTTTT | CASSDARVTSNTGELFF | - | TRBJ2-2 | TRBV6-1 | -
TGTGCCGGACACTTGGGGACAGGCGCCCTGAACACCGGGGAGCTGTTTTTT | CAGHLGTGALNTGELFF | - | TRBJ2-2 | TRBV21-1 | -
TGTGCCAGCAGTTCGTTCTTAGCGGGAGCAGATACGCAGTATTTT | CASSSFLAGADTQYF | - | TRBJ2-3 | TRBV6-5 | TRBD2
TGTGCCAGCAGAGGTGGGACAGGGGACACCGGGGAGCTGTTTTTT | CASRGGTGDTGELFF | - | TRBJ2-2 | TRBV2 | TRBD1
TGTGCCAGTAGCTTCCTAGGATCCTACAATCAGCCCCAGCATTTT | CASSFLGSYNQPQHF | large | TRBJ1-5 | TRBV19 | -
TGTGCCGGAGGAGCCGGGACAGAGTTCGAGCAGTACTTC | CAGGAGTEFEQYF | - | TRBJ2-7 | TRBV6-5 | TRBD1
TGTGCCAGCAGCTTAGCAAACGGGCGTCAGCCCCAGCATTTT | CASSLANGRQPQHF | - | TRBJ1-5 | TRBV7-9 | -
TGTGCCAGCAGCAAAGAACGGACATTACTAGCGGGTGTGGACAATGAGCAGTTCTTC | CASSKERTLLAGVDNEQFF | - | TRBJ2-1 | TRBV21-1 | -
TGCGCCAGCAGCCAAGGGATACTAGATGGCTACACCTTC | CASSQGILDGYTF | few | TRBJ1-2 | TRBV4-1 | -
TGTGCCAGCAGTCCGGGTGGAGGGTGGGAGACCCAGTACTTC | CASSPGGGWETQYF | - | TRBJ2-5 | TRBV27 | -
TGTGCCAGCAGCGAGACAGGGGCTCCTCCGGAGCAGTACTTC | CASSETGAPPEQYF | - | TRBJ2-7 | TRBV28 | TRBD1
TGCGCCAGCAGCCAAGGACAGGGCGGTGAGACCCAGTACTTC | CASSQGQGGETQYF | - | TRBJ2-5 | TRBV4-1 | TRBD1
TGTGCCAGCAGCTTAGGAAGGGGGCCCCAGCATTTT | CASSLGRGPQHF | - | TRBJ1-5 | TRBV7-2 | -
TGCGCCAGCAGCCAAACAGGGTACACTGAAGCTTTCTTT | CASSQTGYTEAFF | - | TRBJ1-1 | TRBV4-1 | -
TGTGCCAGCAGCTCGACTCAGGGGTTCCAGTACTTC | CASSSTQGFQYF | - | TRBJ2-5 | TRBV5-4 | -
TGTGCCAGCAGTCTCAGCCCGCGGGGCTATGGCTACACCTTC | CASSLSPRGYGYTF | - | TRBJ1-2 | TRBV27 | -
TGTGCCAGCAGTGGGGGTGACTATGGCTACACCTTC | CASSGGDYGYTF | few | TRBJ1-2 | TRBV27 | -
TGTGCCAGCAGCGGACCGACTCTCCGGCAAGAGACCCAGTACTTC | CASSGPTLRQETQYF | - | TRBJ2-5 | TRBV7-9 | -
TGTGCCAGCAGCGCGAGAACAGGGAGCTCTGGAAACACCATATATTTT | CASSARTGSSGNTIYF | - | TRBJ1-3 | TRBV9 | -
TGTGCCAGCAGTTACTCGTCCGGAATTTTGAGCACTGAAGCTTTCTTT | CASSYSSGILSTEAFF | - | TRBJ1-1 | TRBV6-5 | -
TGTGCCAGCAGCTTAGGGGATGAAAAACTGTTTTTT | CASSLGDEKLFF | - | TRBJ1-4 | TRBV11-2 | -
TGTGCCAGCAGTTTATCGACCCTTTCGAACACTGAAGCTTTCTTT | CASSLSTLSNTEAFF | - | TRBJ1-1 | TRBV27 | -
TGTGCCAGCAGCTTGCGATTCGAACTAGCGGGATTGGGTGAGCAGTTCTTC | CASSLRFELAGLGEQFF | - | TRBJ2-1 | TRBV5-4 | TRBD2
TGTGCCAGCAGCTTACCCGGGACTAGCGAAGAGACCCAGTACTTC | CASSLPGTSEETQYF | - | TRBJ2-5 | TRBV7-9 | TRBD2
TGTGCCAGTAGTATAGTAGGCACCTCTTCCAACGAGCAGTACTTC | CASSIVGTSSNEQYF | - | TRBJ2-7 | TRBV19 | -
TGTGCCAGCAGCTTAAACCCCGCGGGACAGGGAGGTGGGAATGAGCAGTTCTTC | CASSLNPAGQGGGNEQFF | - | TRBJ2-1 | TRBV7-3 | TRBD1
TGTGCCACCAGCAGAGGAGCCCGGGACTCCCGAGGTGGGGAGCTGTTTTTT | CATSRGARDSRGGELFF | - | TRBJ2-2 | TRBV15 | -
TGCGCCAGCAGCTTGGAACAGGGAGGCGCTGAAGCTTTCTTT | CASSLEQGGAEAFF | - | TRBJ1-1 | TRBV5-1 | -
TGCGCCAGCAGCCATGGAGGGACAGGGGAGGCCTATGGCTACACCTTC | CASSHGGTGEAYGYTF | - | TRBJ1-2 | TRBV4-3 | TRBD1
TGTGCCAGCAGCAACCTTCCCGGGGAGCTGTTTTTT | CASSNLPGELFF | once | TRBJ2-2 | TRBV21-1 | -
TGTGCCAGCAGCTCACAGGGGTCGGGGGACACTGAAGCTTTCTTT | CASSSQGSGDTEAFF | - | TRBJ1-1 | TRBV4-2 | TRBD1
TGCAGCGCCCAAGGACAGGGACACAATCAGCCCCAGCATTTT | CSAQGQGHNQPQHF | - | TRBJ1-5 | TRBV29-1 | TRBD1
TGTGCCTGGAGTATGACAAGCTATGGCTACACCTTC | CAWSMTSYGYTF | - | TRBJ1-2 | TRBV30 | -
TGTGCCAGCAGCTTAGGAGACAGCGCACTCTGGGGCTACACCTTC | CASSLGDSALWGYTF | - | TRBJ1-2 | TRBV7-9 | -